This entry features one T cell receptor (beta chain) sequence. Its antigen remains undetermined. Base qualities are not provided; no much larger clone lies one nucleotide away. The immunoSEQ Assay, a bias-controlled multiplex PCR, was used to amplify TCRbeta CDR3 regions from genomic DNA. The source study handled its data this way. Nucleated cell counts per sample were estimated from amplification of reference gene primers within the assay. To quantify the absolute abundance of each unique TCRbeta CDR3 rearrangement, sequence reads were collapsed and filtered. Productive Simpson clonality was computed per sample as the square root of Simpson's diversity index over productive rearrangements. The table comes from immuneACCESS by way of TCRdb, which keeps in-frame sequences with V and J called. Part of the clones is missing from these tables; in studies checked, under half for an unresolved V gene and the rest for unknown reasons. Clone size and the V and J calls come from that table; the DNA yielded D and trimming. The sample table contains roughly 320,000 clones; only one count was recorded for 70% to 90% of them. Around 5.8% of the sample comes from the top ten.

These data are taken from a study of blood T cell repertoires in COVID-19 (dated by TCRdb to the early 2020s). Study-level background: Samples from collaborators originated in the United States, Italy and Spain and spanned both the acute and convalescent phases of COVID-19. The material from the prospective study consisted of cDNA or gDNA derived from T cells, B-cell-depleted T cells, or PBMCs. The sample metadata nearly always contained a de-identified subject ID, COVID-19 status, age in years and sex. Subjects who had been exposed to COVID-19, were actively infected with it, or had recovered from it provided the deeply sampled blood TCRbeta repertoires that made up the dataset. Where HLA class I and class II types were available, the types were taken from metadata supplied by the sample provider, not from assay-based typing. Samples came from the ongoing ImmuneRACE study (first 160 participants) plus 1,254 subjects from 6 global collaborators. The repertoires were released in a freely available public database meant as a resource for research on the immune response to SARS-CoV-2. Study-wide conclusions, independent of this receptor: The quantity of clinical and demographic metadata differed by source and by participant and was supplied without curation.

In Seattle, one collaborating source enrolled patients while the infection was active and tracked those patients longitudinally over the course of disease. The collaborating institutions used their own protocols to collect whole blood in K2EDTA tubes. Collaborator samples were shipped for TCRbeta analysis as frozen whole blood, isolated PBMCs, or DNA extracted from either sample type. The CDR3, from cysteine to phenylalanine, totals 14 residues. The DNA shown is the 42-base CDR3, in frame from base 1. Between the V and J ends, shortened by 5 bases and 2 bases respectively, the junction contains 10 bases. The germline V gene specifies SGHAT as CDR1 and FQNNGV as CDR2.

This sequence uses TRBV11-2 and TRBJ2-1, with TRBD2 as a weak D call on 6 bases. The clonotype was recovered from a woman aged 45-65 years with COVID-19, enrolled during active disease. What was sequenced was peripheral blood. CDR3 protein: CASSPEGPYNEQFF. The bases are TGTGCCAGCAGCCCGGAGGGCCCCTACAATGAGCAGTTCTTC.